This TCR beta chain was retrieved from a study of Ad26.COV2.S vaccination and SARS-CoV-2 variants. Treatment of the sample: roughly 18 received Ad26.COV2.S at low or high dose, single or two shots; roughly 5 received placebo; per-sample allocation not given. Sampling occurred on day 63 after the first vaccine or placebo injection. From germline, CDR1 is SGHDN and CDR2 FVKESK. CDR3 length equals 17 residues. The germline V and J ends were trimmed by 0 bases and 8 bases, with 19 bases remaining between them. Profiling relied on immunoSEQ multiplex PCR, and the TCRdb table lists in-frame clones only, not all of them. The repertoire consists of about 320,000 clones, with 70% to 90% occurring once and the leading ten covering roughly 1.9%.

This specimen consisted of peripheral blood, obtained in a trial of Ad26.COV2.S vaccine versus placebo. The receptor was isolated from a person aged 18-60 years who received the Ad26.COV2.S COVID-19 vaccine or a placebo. The chain joins TRBV14 to TRBJ1-4, with a tentative D call TRBD1 (6 bases). The CDR3 is CASSQDLPQGPGEKLFF. In DNA, the CDR3 is TGTGCCAGCAGCCAAGATTTGCCGCAGGGGCCGGGGGAAAAACTGTTTTTT.